Each of the 21 T cell receptor beta chains below was sequenced from the same sample in a study of blood T cell repertoires in COVID-19. Only in-frame clones appear in the TCRdb table, and some are missing; sequencing was by immunoSEQ multiplex PCR. The sample contains approximately 160,000 clones, over 60% of which appear only once. The sequencing sample was made of peripheral blood. The receptor set was obtained from a man aged 55 to 70 with acute or convalescent COVID-19.

This clone was picked up many times. This chain uses TRBV27 with TRBJ1-2; 9 positions agree with TRBD1. The V gene end was trimmed by 5 bases and the J gene end by 8 bases; junction bases not matched to a gene: 9. CDR1 is MNHEY and CDR2 is SMNVEV in the germline V gene (reference sequence). This CDR3 comprises 14 residues. The CDR3: CASSRDRASTGYTF. The CDR3 nucleotides read TGTGCCAGCAGTCGGGACAGGGCTAGCACAGGCTACACCTTC.

The CDR3 spells CASSYSTGSPYNEQFF. The CDR3 DNA follows: TGTGCCAGCAGTTACTCGACAGGGTCCCCTTACAATGAGCAGTTCTTC. The chain recombines TRBV6-2 or TRBV6-3 with TRBJ2-1; the match to TRBD1 covers 7 bases. The V gene's germline CDR1 is MNHEY and CDR2 SVGEGT. This CDR3 contains 16 residues. Losses at the gene ends were 0 bases for V and 4 bases for J; bases not matched to a gene: 6.

The chain has TRBV5-6 and TRBJ2-1, with a weak D call TRBD2 (6 bases). CDR3 length: 15 amino acids. V was shortened by 4 bases and J by 4 bases, with 15 bases between the two germline ends. The germline V gene has CDR1 SGHDT and CDR2 YYEEEE. The CDR3 loop is CASSPGVAEYNEQFF. In nucleotides, the CDR3 is TGTGCCAGCAGCCCCGGGGTAGCGGAGTACAATGAGCAGTTCTTC.

This clone was detected a few times. The CDR3 DNA is TGCGCCAGCAGCAGCAGGGGGAGCAGCCTCTACGAGCAGTACTTC. This gives the protein CASSSRGSSLYEQYF. The V and J genes are TRBV5-1 and TRBJ2-7, with TRBD1 matching 7 bases. The germline V gene encodes CDR1 SGHRS and CDR2 YFSETQ. The CDR3 runs to 15 residues. Germline trimming cut 4 bases from V and 3 bases from J; bases unmatched to any gene: 10.

The chain recombines TRBV6-5 with TRBJ1-2, with a weak D call TRBD1 (5 bases). V dropped 2 bases and J dropped 6 bases, with 13 bases sitting between them. The CDR3 consists of 14 residues. The V gene's germline CDR1 is MNHEY and CDR2 SVGAGI. The CDR3 loop is CASSYGEGRDGYTF. The CDR3 DNA reads as TGTGCCAGCAGTTACGGAGAGGGGAGGGATGGCTACACCTTC.

The V and J genes are TRBV24-1 and TRBJ2-2; possible D gene TRBD1, 6 bases. This CDR3 is 13 amino acids long. The V end lost 9 bases, the J end lost 2 bases, and 9 bases lay between the germline ends. CDR1 KGHDR and CDR2 SFDVKD come from the germline V gene. As DNA, the CDR3 is TGTGCCACCGAGGACAGTAACACCGGGGAGCTGTTTTTT. Translation gives CATEDSNTGELFF.

The V call is TRBV5-6, the J call TRBJ1-1; a possible D gene is TRBD1 (6 bases). This CDR3 comprises 14 residues. The germline gives CDR1 SGHDT, CDR2 YYEEEE. V shed 0 bases and J shed 4 bases, with 10 bases lying between them. As DNA, the CDR3 is TGTGCCAGCAGCTTGGCAGGGGTTGGCACTGAAGCTTTCTTT. This gives the protein CASSLAGVGTEAFF.

This clone was seen more than once but under ten times. Because the CDR3's place on the DNA is in doubt, the DNA is left out and the CDR3 is given as listed by TCRdb. The chain is built from TRBV21-1 and TRBJ1-2. TRBV21-1 is assigned pseudogene status. The CDR3 is 16 residues long, counting both termini. This CDR3 reads CASSKWAAGAQGGYTF.

CDR3 sequence (DNA): TGTGCCAGCGCGACAATGAACACTGAAGCTTTCTTT. Translation: CASATMNTEAFF. This chain links TRBV28 with TRBJ1-1, with D hard to call. The ends were cut back, 8 bases at V and 0 bases at J, with 7 bases in the middle. CDR3 length: 12 amino acids. Germline V gives CDR1 MDHEN, CDR2 SYDVKM.

The chain recombines TRBV5-4 with TRBJ1-2; TRBD1 aligns across 8 bases. The V segment lost 6 bases and the J segment 3 bases; nucleotides outside the gene matches: 10. The CDR3 extends over 15 amino acids. Germline loops: CDR1 SGHNT, CDR2 YYREEE (reference sequence). This CDR3 is CASTDNRQGYYGYTF. The CDR3 DNA sequence: TGTGCCAGCACCGACAACCGACAGGGGTACTATGGCTACACCTTC.

The rearrangement joins TRBV19 to TRBJ1-5, with 11 bases identical to TRBD1. This CDR3 is 16 amino acids long. V gave up 5 bases and J gave up 2 bases; unmatched junction bases: 5. Germline CDR1 LNHDA, CDR2 SQIVND (reference sequence). The CDR3 DNA follows: TGTGCCAGTAGTGGACAGGGGGCGCTCCGCAATCAGCCCCAGCATTTT. Protein product: CASSGQGALRNQPQHF.

This chain links TRBV27 with TRBJ1-6; TRBD1 is a possible D gene (5 bases). Germline CDR1 MNHEY, CDR2 SMNVEV (reference sequence). V lost 7 bases, J lost 7 bases, and 14 bases lay in between. The CDR3 extends over 14 amino acids. DNA for the CDR3: TGTGCCAGCAAAGTGGAGGGGAGGAATTCACCCCTCCACTTT. It yields the protein CASKVEGRNSPLHF.

The chain couples TRBV5-1 to TRBJ2-1; D is undetermined. The CDR3 extends over 17 amino acids. V was pared by 4 bases and J by 1 base, with 18 bases between. From germline, CDR1 is SGHRS and CDR2 YFSETQ. DNA of the CDR3: TGCGCCAGCAGCCCCGTGCCGATACGGTCTTCCTACAATGAGCAGTTCTTC. Encoded protein: CASSPVPIRSSYNEQFF.

The rearrangement links TRBV4-1 to TRBJ2-3; 10 bases fit TRBD1. The CDR3 is made up of 15 amino acids. Germline V gene sequence: CDR1 MGHRA, CDR2 YSYEKL. V trimming: 4 bases; J trimming: 3 bases; junction bases outside the gene matches: 4. The CDR3: CASSPTGQGTDTQYF. The CDR3 region has the DNA TGCGCCAGCAGCCCAACGGGACAGGGGACAGATACGCAGTATTTT.

CDR3 sequence reads: CASSIDRARHTIYF. The CDR3 DNA follows: TGTGCCAGCAGCATCGACAGGGCCCGACACACCATATATTTT. The rearrangement joins TRBV5-4 to TRBJ1-3, with 7 bases aligning to TRBD1. V lost 4 bases, J lost 8 bases, and 9 bases stayed unmatched. The CDR3 runs to 14 residues. Per germline, CDR1 SGHNT and CDR2 YYREEE (reference sequence).

This clone showed up just once. The gene calls are TRBV27 and TRBJ1-1; tentatively, D is TRBD1 (6 bases). CDR3 length equals 13 residues. Germline V lookup: CDR1 MNHEY, CDR2 SMNVEV (reference sequence). Trimming removed 6 bases from V and 8 bases from J, with 16 bases in between. The CDR3 DNA reads as TGTGCCAGCAGGTCAGACAGGCACTCCGAAGCTTTCTTT. Translated, it gives CASRSDRHSEAFF.

The rearrangement uses TRBV6-1 and TRBJ2-3, with 8 bases that match TRBD2. This CDR3 has 16 amino acids. J lost 0 bases, V lost 4 bases, and 6 bases had no gene match. Germline CDR1 is MNHNS and CDR2 is SASEGT. The CDR3 DNA reads as TGTGCCAGCAGTGGCGGGGGGTCCCGCAGCACAGATACGCAGTATTTT. Translating it yields CASSGGGSRSTDTQYF.

The rearrangement uses TRBV4-2 and TRBJ2-1; the D is unclear. Trimming removed 1 base from V and 5 bases from J, with 12 bases in between. CDR3 length equals 15 residues. Germline V gene sequence: CDR1 LGHNA, CDR2 YNFKEQ. CDR3 coding DNA: TGTGCCAGCAGCCAAGGGTTTAGAGAACACAATGAGCAGTTCTTC. Protein product: CASSQGFREHNEQFF.

The chain couples TRBV5-6 to TRBJ2-7; D may be TRBD1 (6 bases). The CDR3 length is 13 residues. CDR1 SGHDT and CDR2 YYEEEE come from the germline V gene. V was pared by 4 bases and J by 3 bases, with 11 bases between. CDR3 nucleotides: TGTGCCAGCAGCCCAGGGGCCGGCTACGAGCAGTACTTC. This gives the protein CASSPGAGYEQYF.

The chain carries TRBV5-1 and TRBJ2-3; TRBD2 aligns across 12 bases. The CDR3 has 21 amino acids. Per the germline V gene, CDR1 is SGHRS and CDR2 is YFSETQ. After removal of 0 bases from V and 0 bases from J, the junction contained 14 bases not matched to a gene. The DNA for the CDR3 is TGCGCCAGCAGCTTGGCACCGGGACTAGCGGGTGGTACATCTAGCACAGATACGCAGTATTTT. Residues: CASSLAPGLAGGTSSTDTQYF. The variable domain in full, with the rest retrieved from reference TRBV5-1 and TRBJ2-3, is KAGVTQTPRYLIKTRGQQVTLSCSPISGHRSVSWYQQTPGQGLQFLFEYFSETQRNKGNFPGRFSGRQFSNSRSEMNVSTLELGDSALYLCASSLAPGLAGGTSSTDTQYFGPGTRLTVL.

This clone came up a few times. The V call is TRBV19, the J call TRBJ1-1; the match to TRBD1 covers 7 bases. CDR1 is LNHDA, CDR2 SQIVND, per germline (reference sequence). The V gene end was trimmed by 6 bases and the J gene end by 2 bases; junction bases not matched to a gene: 6. The CDR3 is 14 amino acids. The CDR3 DNA reads as TGTGCCAGTAGACCTCAGGGGGACAACACTGAAGCTTTCTTT. This sequence encodes CASRPQGDNTEAFF. The full variable domain, with the rest looked up from reference TRBV19 and TRBJ1-1, is DGGITQSPKYLFRKEGQNVTLSCEQNLNHDAMYWYRQDPGQGLRLIYYSQIVNDFQKGDIAEGYSVSREKKESFPLTVTSAQKNPTAFYLCASRPQGDNTEAFFGQGTRLTVV.